This T cell receptor beta chain originates from a study of cytomegalovirus exposure and HLA in healthy donors. Study-wide background: In an early release, HLA-typed donors contributed tens of millions of unique TCR sequences. Among the 398 genotyped donors, 70% to 90% were placed in the Caucasian-associated ancestry cluster.

PCR amplification relied on 60 Vbeta primers (plus 13 Jbeta primers). Sequencing used immunoSEQ multiplex PCR; TCRdb keeps in-frame clones, though not all of them. This table holds about 140,000 clones, around 75% found once. This CDR3 spans 12 amino acids. Germline V gene sequence: CDR1 SGHTA, CDR2 FQGNSA. Trimming left V 4 bases short and J 8 bases short, with 11 bases between. Findings and limits, study-wide: Analysis performed later found around 15,000 TCR beta sequences associated with HLA alleles at 0.05 false discovery rate. Analysis performed later showed TCR beta chains linked to HLA being more clonally expanded than equally common others.

For this clone: Its antigen is unknown.

Sequences were obtained from PBMCs. This chain joins TRBV7-2 and TRBJ1-2, with D unclear. This TCR derives from a female donor in good health and CMV-seronegative. The CDR3 protein is CASSSDTGGYTF. The CDR3 DNA sequence: TGTGCCAGCAGCTCCGACACTGGGGGCTACACCTTC.